Listed here are 25 T cell receptor beta chains from one sample, sequenced in a study of control samples from healthy donors and cancer patients. Libraries were prepared by immunoSEQ multiplex PCR; TCRdb keeps only in-frame clonotypes and omits some of them. The sample comprises approximately 89,000 clones, around nine tenths of which are singletons, and 20% to 25% rests with the top ten. Material: blood. These TCRs come from a man aged 30 to 45 in good health.

V is TRBV7-9 and J is TRBJ2-2; no reliable D call. CDR1 is SEHNR, CDR2 FQNEAQ, per germline (reference sequence). V was pared by 5 bases and J by 2 bases, with 12 bases between. CDR3 length: 15 amino acids. The CDR3 DNA reads TGTGCCAGCAGCCCAAGGGCTTTTAACACCGGGGAGCTGTTTTTT. As protein: CASSPRAFNTGELFF.

The chain uses TRBV19 and TRBJ1-4, with D possibly matching TRBD1 (6 bases). V was clipped by 6 bases and J by 4 bases, with 9 bases between them. The CDR3 is 13 residues long. Per germline, CDR1 LNHDA and CDR2 SQIVND (reference sequence). The CDR3 DNA sequence: TGTGCCAGTAGGCGGGGGCTTAATGAAAAACTGTTTTTT. This codes for CASRRGLNEKLFF.

The chain employs TRBV27 and TRBJ2-2, with TRBD1 matching over 8 bases. CDR3 length equals 15 residues. CDR1 is MNHEY, CDR2 SMNVEV, per germline (reference sequence). V dropped 4 bases and J dropped 4; count of bases not matched to a gene: 5. The CDR3 is CASSSTGVGTGELFF. CDR3 DNA: TGTGCCAGCAGTTCGACAGGGGTGGGCACCGGGGAGCTGTTTTTT.

The chain has TRBV29-1 and TRBJ1-2, with 7 bases that match TRBD1. The CDR3 consists of 15 residues. Looked up from germline, CDR1 is SQVTM and CDR2 is ANQGSEA. The V segment lost 6 bases and the J segment 3 bases; nucleotides outside the gene matches: 13. The CDR3 loop is CSVYPDREVDYGYTF. CDR3 nucleotides: TGCAGCGTCTACCCCGACAGGGAGGTGGACTATGGCTACACCTTC.

V is TRBV9 and J is TRBJ1-3; a weak D match, TRBD1 (5 bases). V was trimmed by 3 bases and J by 0 bases, leaving 13 bases between them. There are 16 residues in the CDR3. The germline V gene has CDR1 SGDLS and CDR2 YYNGEE. CDR3 nucleotide sequence: TGTGCCAGCAGCGGTCAGGTGGGGGGCTCTGGAAACACCATATATTTT. This sequence encodes CASSGQVGGSGNTIYF.

About this clone itself: One junction end disagrees with the germline gene, perhaps due to a read error. Other DNA sequences in the same sample also yield this CDR3. The rearrangement links TRBV27 to TRBJ1-1; D uncertain. The length of the CDR3 is 13 residues. The V gene's germline CDR1 is MNHEY and CDR2 SMNVEV (reference sequence). CDR3: CASSLWENTEAFF. The DNA for the CDR3 is TGTGCCAGCAGTTTGTGGGAGAACACTGAGGCTTTCTTT.

The rearrangement joins TRBV19 to TRBJ1-2; D remains unclear. CDR1 is LNHDA and CDR2 is SQIVND in the germline V gene (reference sequence). The CDR3 runs to 13 residues. V was trimmed by 2 bases and J by 6 bases, leaving 10 bases between them. CDR3 amino acids: CASSIRNPHGYTF. CDR3 sequence (DNA): TGTGCCAGTAGTATAAGGAATCCTCATGGCTACACCTTC.

CDR3 protein: CAWRGYTGPGDTQYF. DNA of the CDR3: TGTGCCTGGAGAGGGTACACAGGGCCAGGGGATACGCAGTATTTT. V gene TRBV30 combines with J gene TRBJ2-3, with a tentative D call TRBD1 (6 bases). Trimming shortened V by 3 bases and J by 6 bases, and 19 bases separated the two germline ends. The CDR3 has 15 amino acids. The germline gives CDR1 GTSNPN, CDR2 SVGIG (reference sequence).

The chain employs TRBV14 and TRBJ1-2; no definite D call. Trimming removed 0 bases at V and 5 bases at J, with 7 bases between. Per the germline V gene, CDR1 is SGHDN and CDR2 is FVKESK. CDR3 length: 13 residues. CDR3 sequence reads: CASSQDRRYGYTF. Here the CDR3 DNA reads TGTGCCAGCAGCCAAGACAGGAGGTATGGCTACACCTTC.

The count of this clone is one. The V gene is TRBV24-1, the J gene TRBJ1-2, with 8 nucleotides matching TRBD1. The trim removed 7 bases at V and 0 bases at J, leaving 0 bases unmatched. The CDR3 covers 13 residues. CDR1 and CDR2 from the germline V gene are KGHDR and SFDVKD. CDR3 sequence: CATRDRANYGYTF. CDR3 DNA: TGTGCCACCAGGGACAGGGCTAACTATGGCTACACCTTC.

The chain recombines TRBV10-3 with TRBJ1-6; D may be TRBD1 (5 bases). The germline V and J ends were trimmed by 3 bases and 6 bases, with 9 bases remaining between them. The germline V gene has CDR1 ENHRY and CDR2 SYGVKD. This CDR3 contains 14 residues. The CDR3 DNA is TGTGCCATCAGTGACAGGGCTGCTAATTCACCCCTCCACTTT. Translating it yields CAISDRAANSPLHF.

The rearrangement uses TRBV12-5 and TRBJ1-1; no reliable D call. Per the germline V gene, CDR1 is LGHNT and CDR2 is FRNRAP. The CDR3 runs 13 residues. With 6 bases removed from V and 6 bases from J, the gap between germline ends came to 14 bases. This chain's CDR3 is CASGWTDLSEAFF. CDR3 in DNA: TGTGCTAGTGGCTGGACGGATCTCTCTGAAGCTTTCTTT.

The gene calls are TRBV12-3 or TRBV12-4 and TRBJ2-7; D unclear. Trimming stripped 6 bases from V and 3 bases from J, with 9 bases between. This CDR3 comprises 12 residues. The CDR3 region has the DNA TGTGCCAGCAGCCTAGGACGCTACGAGCAGTACTTC. Translation gives CASSLGRYEQYF.

This chain links TRBV19 with TRBJ2-3; TRBD2 matches 9 bases. Germline V CDR1 and CDR2: LNHDA, SQIVND (reference sequence). The CDR3 extends over 14 amino acids. The J segment lost 4 bases and the V segment lost 3 bases, leaving 2 bases of the junction unmatched. The CDR3 region is CASSIGTSPDTQYF. The CDR3 DNA reads as TGTGCCAGTAGTATCGGGACTAGCCCAGATACGCAGTATTTT.

This clone came up once. The chain joins TRBV7-9 to TRBJ2-1, with D perhaps TRBD1 or TRBD2 (5 bases each). With 5 bases removed from V and 0 bases from J, the gap between germline ends came to 11 bases. The germline CDR1 and CDR2 sequences are SEHNR and FQNEAQ (reference sequence). The CDR3 has 15 amino acids. The CDR3 sequence is CASSRGGNSYNEQFF. The CDR3 nucleotides are TGTGCCAGCAGCCGTGGGGGAAACTCCTACAATGAGCAGTTCTTC.

This sequence joins TRBV6-5 and TRBJ1-1, with a weak D call TRBD1 (5 bases). Trimming removed 8 bases at V and 7 bases at J, with 11 bases between. The CDR3 contains 11 residues. CDR1 MNHEY and CDR2 SVGAGI come from the germline V gene. The CDR3: CASEWGGEAFF. The CDR3 nucleotides read TGTGCCAGCGAGTGGGGGGGTGAAGCTTTCTTT.

The V call is TRBV2, the J call TRBJ1-4, with D possibly being TRBD1 (5 bases). There are 12 residues in the CDR3. The V end lost 6 bases, the J end lost 10 bases, and 12 bases lay between the germline ends. Germline V gives CDR1 SNHLY, CDR2 FYNNEI. The CDR3 loop is CASSTQGVKLFF. CDR3 nucleotide sequence: TGTGCCAGCAGCACCCAGGGTGTAAAACTGTTTTTT.

The chain joins TRBV7-9 to TRBJ2-3; D might be TRBD1 or TRBD2, each matching 7 bases. Germline CDR1 SEHNR, CDR2 FQNEAQ (reference sequence). Trimming left V 2 bases short and J 6 bases short, with 18 bases between. The CDR3 runs to 16 residues. CDR3 nucleotide sequence: TGTGCCAGCAGCTTATGGGAGGGGGCAACAACGGATACGCAGTATTTT. Its translation: CASSLWEGATTDTQYF. Combining the CDR3 with reference TRBV7-9 and TRBJ2-3 gives the whole variable domain DTGVSQNPRHKITKRGQNVTFRCDPISEHNRLYWYRQTLGQGPEFLTYFQNEAQLEKSRLLSDRFSAERPKGSFSTLEIQRTEQGDSAMYLCASSLWEGATTDTQYFGPGTRLTVL.

This chain links TRBV7-9 with TRBJ1-2, with 8 bases fitting TRBD1. V lost 5 bases, J lost 14 bases, and 19 bases stayed unmatched. This CDR3 has 15 amino acids. Germline V gene data show CDR1 as SEHNR and CDR2 as FQNEAQ (reference sequence). The CDR3 loop reads CASSPRTGTIFFRTF. The CDR3 DNA reads TGTGCCAGCAGCCCCAGGACAGGGACAATCTTCTTTAGAACCTTC.

The chain joins TRBV24-1 to TRBJ2-5, with 7 bases lining up with TRBD2. The CDR3 length is 14 residues. The trim removed 4 bases at V and 2 bases at J, leaving 3 bases unmatched. CDR1 and CDR2 from the germline V gene are KGHDR and SFDVKD. For the CDR3, the DNA is TGTGCCACCAGTGACCCGGGACTACAAGAGACCCAGTACTTC. This gives the protein CATSDPGLQETQYF.

The gene calls are TRBV4-1 and TRBJ2-6; D assignment may be TRBD1 or TRBD2 (5 bases each). Germline assignment: CDR1 MGHRA and CDR2 YSYEKL. With 1 base removed from V and 2 bases from J, the gap between germline ends came to 18 bases. This CDR3 is 19 amino acids long. The CDR3 protein is CASSQVGLGESAGANVLTF. The CDR3 DNA follows: TGCGCCAGCAGCCAAGTAGGGCTAGGGGAGTCAGCTGGGGCCAACGTCCTGACTTTC.

This clone appeared once. The J gene is TRBJ1-2, the V gene TRBV4-1; TRBD1 might be the D (5 bases). The ends were cut back, 4 bases at V and 5 bases at J, with 17 bases in the middle. Germline V CDR1 and CDR2: MGHRA, YSYEKL. The CDR3 runs to 15 residues. Written as DNA, the CDR3 is TGCGCCAGCAGCCCGGACCTCCAAGCAGGGTATGGCTACACCTTC. Protein product: CASSPDLQAGYGYTF.

The chain recombines TRBV10-3 with TRBJ2-7; tentative D call: TRBD1 (8 bases). The ends were cut back, 10 bases at V and 7 bases at J, with 23 bases in the middle. Germline V lookup: CDR1 ENHRY, CDR2 SYGVKD. This CDR3 has 14 amino acids. The CDR3 is CASTGGDGMSEQYF. In nucleotides, the CDR3 is TGTGCCAGCACAGGGGGGGACGGAATGAGTGAGCAGTACTTC.

The chain joins TRBV21-1 to TRBJ2-7; the D call in the table, TRBD1, was not verified against the DNA. TRBV21-1 is tagged as a pseudogene. The CDR3 spans 14 residues. The CDR3 protein is CASSNPGQGNEQYV. CDR3 sequence (DNA): TGTGCCAGCAGCAACCCGGGACAGGGTAACGAGCAGTACGTC.

This chain links TRBV7-8 with TRBJ2-1; 9 bases fit TRBD2. J lost 0 bases, V lost 3 bases, and 9 bases had no gene match. CDR3 length: 18 residues. Per the germline V gene, CDR1 is SGHVS and CDR2 is FQNEAQ. The chain's CDR3 is CASSFGAGGLSSYNEQFF. The DNA for the CDR3 is TGTGCCAGCAGCTTCGGAGCGGGGGGCCTCAGCTCCTACAATGAGCAGTTCTTC.